Sequencing of this TCR beta chain was carried out in a study of identical twins. TCRdb processed the 5' RACE reads anew with MiXCR; each CDR3 protein has one entry. The profile shows around 100,000 distinct CDR3 sequences, under 6.5% of them singletons. V was shortened by 4 bases and J by 6 bases, with 10 bases between the two germline ends. Germline CDR1 MNHEY, CDR2 SMNVEV (reference sequence). CDR3 length: 13 amino acids. This clonotype was counted at least ten times. This sequence joins TRBV27 and TRBJ2-1; a possible D gene is TRBD2 (5 bases). The origin of this receptor is a woman between 45 and 65 years old in good health. The material sequenced was memory T cells sorted from blood. The CDR3 nucleotides read TGTGCCAGCAGTTCCGGGGAGACCAATGAGCAGTTCTTC. Its translation is CASSSGETNEQFF.